This T cell receptor (beta chain) was captured by sequencing in a study of OX40 agonist ivuxolimab in advanced cancers. For the study at large: The dose-escalation group included hepatocellular carcinoma, melanoma, renal cell carcinoma and head and neck cancer.

Here immunoSEQ multiplex PCR was the method, and the copy in TCRdb shows in-frame clones only, minus some. The table lists 82,000 or so clones, approximately 92% of them singletons. The CDR3 spans 13 residues. V was trimmed by 3 bases and J by 4 bases, leaving 10 bases between them. In germline, CDR1 is SGHTA, CDR2 FQGNSA. The sequence came from an adult with an advanced solid tumor such as melanoma, head and neck, liver or kidney cancer. V is TRBV7-2 and J is TRBJ2-7; a possible D gene is TRBD1 (6 bases). Specimen: CD4+ or CD8+ T cells sorted from blood, collected in a trial of the OX40 agonist ivuxolimab. CDR3 amino acids: CASSFPRGYEQYF. In DNA form, the CDR3 reads TGTGCCAGCAGCTTCCCCAGGGGATACGAGCAGTACTTC.